The 23 T cell receptor beta chains below all came from one sample that was sequenced in a study of vaccination and CD4 T cells after COVID-19. Oncomine TCR Beta short-read sequencing was applied to DNA from cultured CD4+ T cells. A single record per CDR3 protein comes from TCRdb applying MiXCR to the PCR reads. Of about 20,000 distinct CDR3 sequences listed, approximately 33% are singletons. Stated time point: late sampling 161 to 241 days after vaccination in a few convalescent patients. Treatment meaning: 10-day PBMC culture with coronavirus spike peptide pools or control peptides (ViraFEST assay). These receptors have no identified antigens. Sequencing was performed on CD4+ T cells from blood, cultured in vitro, taken about 7 months after SARS-CoV-2 vaccination. All receptors derive from a human donor who had recovered from COVID-19.

J is TRBJ1-1 and V is TRBV7-2; D call uncertain. This CDR3 contains 15 residues. Germline assignment: CDR1 SGHTA and CDR2 FQGNSA. The ends were cut back, 3 bases at V and 2 bases at J, with 13 bases in the middle. CDR3 DNA sequence: TGTGCCAGCAGCTTGAGGGCCTCGGGAAACACTGAAGCTTTCTTT. This codes for CASSLRASGNTEAFF.

This clonotype was seen more than once but under ten times. V gene TRBV28 combines with J gene TRBJ2-4, with D unclear. With 5 bases removed from V and 12 bases from J, the gap between germline ends came to 20 bases. The germline gives CDR1 MDHEN, CDR2 SYDVKM. The length of the CDR3 is 14 residues. CDR3 sequence (DNA): TGTGCCAGCAGTCCACGAAGGGCCCCGCCGGATCAGTACTTC. The encoded protein is CASSPRRAPPDQYF.

This clonotype was seen once. V and J are TRBV20-1 and TRBJ1-4, with D possibly TRBD1 on 6 matching bases. V lost 6 bases and J 5 bases, leaving 19 bases between the germline ends. Looked up from germline, CDR1 is DFQATT and CDR2 is SNEGSKA (reference sequence). The CDR3 is 15 residues long. The CDR3 DNA reads as TGCAGTGCAGTGCCGTCCGGGACACACAATGAAAAACTGTTTTTT. Encoded protein: CSAVPSGTHNEKLFF.

The chain employs TRBV2 and TRBJ1-1, with a weak D call TRBD1 (6 bases). The CDR3 is 15 residues long. Trimming removed 6 bases from V and 1 base from J, with 15 bases in between. Germline lookup yields CDR1 SNHLY and CDR2 FYNNEI. The CDR3 region is CASRVQGLGNTEAFF. CDR3 sequence (DNA): TGTGCCAGCAGGGTACAGGGACTCGGGAACACTGAAGCTTTCTTT. Drawing the rest from reference TRBV2 and TRBJ1-1, the complete variable domain is EPEVTQTPSHQVTQMGQEVILRCVPISNHLYFYWYRQILGQKVEFLVSFYNNEISEKSEIFDDQFSVERPDGSNFTLKIRSTKLEDSAMYFCASRVQGLGNTEAFFGQGTRLTVV.

This clonotype was seen a few times. The chain couples TRBV7-9 to TRBJ2-1, with D perhaps matching TRBD1 (6 bases). The CDR3 extends over 13 amino acids. Germline CDR1 and CDR2: SEHNR and FQNEAQ (reference sequence). Trimming took 3 bases from V and 7 from J, leaving 10 bases between them. The CDR3 is CASSFAQGNEQFF. CDR3 nucleotide sequence: TGTGCCAGCAGCTTCGCACAGGGAAATGAGCAGTTCTTC.

This clonotype was observed a few times. The chain recombines TRBV7-9 with TRBJ1-2, with D unclear. V lost 3 bases to trimming and J lost 3 bases, with 14 bases between them. Germline CDR1 and CDR2: SEHNR and FQNEAQ (reference sequence). The CDR3 has 15 residues. CDR3 in DNA: TGTGCCAGCAGCTTCTCGGCAGGTCCATACTATGGCTACACCTTC. It encodes CASSFSAGPYYGYTF.

This chain joins TRBV5-4 and TRBJ2-5; D unclear. The germline CDR1 and CDR2 sequences are SGHNT and YYREEE (reference sequence). The V end lost 0 bases, the J end lost 0 bases, and 6 bases lay between the germline ends. The CDR3 covers 14 residues. The CDR3 DNA sequence: TGTGCCAGCAGCTTGGTAGCCAACCAAGAGACCCAGTACTTC. This gives the protein CASSLVANQETQYF.

This clonotype was seen a few times. V usage is TRBV6-2 or TRBV6-3 and J usage is TRBJ1-2; 7 nucleotides align to TRBD1. In germline, CDR1 is MNHEY, CDR2 SVGEGT. CDR3 size: 14 residues. The trim removed 5 bases at V and 2 bases at J, leaving 5 bases unmatched. The CDR3 is CASSQTGPNYGYTF. The CDR3 nucleotides are TGTGCCAGCAGTCAGACAGGGCCCAACTATGGCTACACCTTC.

This clonotype turned up a few times. The chain employs TRBV15 and TRBJ2-2, with TRBD1 matching over 7 bases. Looked up from germline, CDR1 is LNHNV and CDR2 is YYDKDF (reference sequence). With 3 bases clipped from V and 1 base from J, the junction kept 2 bases outside the gene matches. This CDR3 spans 15 amino acids. The CDR3 DNA is TGTGCCACCAGCAGTCGGACAGGGAACACCGGGGAGCTGTTTTTT. It is translated as CATSSRTGNTGELFF.

V is TRBV15 and J is TRBJ2-5; the match to TRBD2 covers 10 bases. This CDR3 region has 16 residues. From germline, CDR1 is LNHNV and CDR2 YYDKDF (reference sequence). J lost 1 base, V lost 4 bases, and 6 bases had no gene match. The CDR3 sequence: CATSIRAGGGQETQYF. The DNA of the CDR3 is TGTGCCACCAGCATTAGAGCGGGAGGGGGCCAAGAGACCCAGTACTTC.

This clonotype has only one observation. V gene TRBV28 combines with J gene TRBJ2-3, with D maybe TRBD2 (7 bases). The V and J ends lost 1 base and 1 base respectively, with 9 bases between them. Germline CDR1 MDHEN, CDR2 SYDVKM. The CDR3 is 15 amino acids. The CDR3 DNA is TGTGCCAGCAGTTTATCGGGGGGCGGCACAGATACGCAGTATTTT. This sequence encodes CASSLSGGGTDTQYF.

This sequence joins TRBV19 and TRBJ2-1; 10 bases match TRBD2. Trimming at V came to 3 bases and at J to 12 bases, leaving 5 bases not matched to a gene. CDR1 and CDR2 (germline): LNHDA, SQIVND (reference sequence). The CDR3 runs to 13 residues. CDR3 loop: CASSMEAGGRQFF. CDR3 in DNA: TGTGCCAGTAGTATGGAAGCGGGAGGGCGGCAGTTCTTC.

This clonotype was seen a handful of times. The chain uses TRBV24-1 and TRBJ2-1; the D gene is possibly TRBD2 (6 bases). This CDR3 comprises 18 residues. CDR1 and CDR2 (germline): KGHDR, SFDVKD. Trimming shortened V by 1 base and J by 4 bases, and 19 bases separated the two germline ends. This CDR3 is CATSDFTPGEGGYNEQFF. CDR3 coding DNA: TGTGCCACCAGTGATTTTACTCCGGGGGAAGGTGGGTACAATGAGCAGTTCTTC.

This chain joins TRBV28 and TRBJ1-1; 7 positions match TRBD1. J was trimmed by 2 bases and V by 6 bases; bases with no gene match: 9. Per the germline V gene, CDR1 is MDHEN and CDR2 is SYDVKM. The CDR3 consists of 15 residues. The CDR3 here is CASSGTALLNTEAFF. CDR3 in DNA: TGTGCCAGCAGCGGGACAGCCCTACTAAACACTGAAGCTTTCTTT.

The J gene is TRBJ2-7, the V gene TRBV10-3; a weak D match, TRBD1 (5 bases). The CDR3 has 16 amino acids. Per the germline V gene, CDR1 is ENHRY and CDR2 is SYGVKD. The V gene lost 3 bases and the J gene lost 3 bases, with 18 bases spanning the gap. The CDR3 loop is CAISDWFWTPVYEQYF. CDR3 nucleotides: TGTGCCATCAGTGACTGGTTTTGGACACCAGTCTACGAGCAGTACTTC.

The genes are TRBV12-3 or TRBV12-4 and TRBJ1-5; D is ambiguous. The CDR3 loop spans 13 amino acids. V shed 10 bases and J shed 6 bases, with 16 bases lying between them. This chain's CDR3 is CATQLFEGQPQHF. In nucleotides, the CDR3 is TGTGCCACCCAGCTGTTCGAAGGTCAGCCCCAGCATTTT.

The chain combines TRBV7-9 with TRBJ2-5, with 10 bases fitting TRBD2. The CDR3 has 14 residues. Germline-derived CDR1 and CDR2 are SEHNR and FQNEAQ (reference sequence). Germline trimming cut 4 bases from V and 3 bases from J; bases unmatched to any gene: 2. CDR3 region: CASSWTSGKETQYF. CDR3 sequence (DNA): TGTGCCAGCAGCTGGACTAGCGGAAAAGAGACCCAGTACTTC.

This chain joins TRBV7-2 and TRBJ2-1, with D perhaps TRBD1 or TRBD2 (6 bases each). CDR1 SGHTA and CDR2 FQGNSA come from the germline V gene. Deletions cut 7 bases from V and 8 bases from J, with 24 bases between. The CDR3 spans 16 residues. The DNA for the CDR3 is TGTGCCAGCAAACTTACGGGGGCAGGTTCGTGGTATGAGCAGTTCTTC. This encodes CASKLTGAGSWYEQFF.

The rearrangement uses TRBV4-2 and TRBJ1-6; D might be TRBD1 (5 bases). This CDR3 is 18 amino acids long. Germline V lookup: CDR1 LGHNA, CDR2 YNFKEQ. Trimming removed 0 bases at V and 0 bases at J, with 12 bases between. The CDR3 loop reads CASSQDVSGSSYNSPLHF. CDR3 DNA: TGTGCCAGCAGCCAAGATGTGTCAGGGAGCTCCTATAATTCACCCCTCCACTTT.

This clonotype was counted only a few times. The gene calls are TRBV5-4 and TRBJ2-5; no firm D call. This CDR3 region has 12 residues. V lost 2 bases to trimming and J lost 2 bases, with 4 bases between them. The V gene's germline CDR1 is SGHNT and CDR2 YYREEE (reference sequence). CDR3 coding DNA: TGTGCCAGCAGCTTCGATCAAGAGACCCAGTACTTC. Protein: CASSFDQETQYF.

This sequence joins TRBV7-2 and TRBJ2-3; 13 nucleotides line up with TRBD2. Germline V CDR1 and CDR2: SGHTA, FQGNSA. V was pared by 3 bases and J by 6 bases, with 3 bases of the junction left unmatched. The CDR3 extends over 15 amino acids. The CDR3: CASSFRTSGSDTQYF. In nucleotides, the CDR3 is TGTGCCAGCAGCTTCCGGACTAGCGGGAGTGATACGCAGTATTTT.

V is TRBV20-1 and J is TRBJ1-6; a possible D gene is TRBD1 (5 bases). The CDR3 runs to 14 residues. V lost 1 base and J 6 bases, leaving 10 bases between the germline ends. The germline CDR1 and CDR2 sequences are DFQATT and SNEGSKA (reference sequence). The CDR3 bases are TGCAGTGCTAGAGTCCCAGGGCGTAATTCACCCCTCCACTTT. Translated: CSARVPGRNSPLHF.

The V and J genes are TRBV29-1 and TRBJ2-2, with TRBD1 matching over 7 bases. Per germline, CDR1 SQVTM and CDR2 ANQGSEA. This CDR3 contains 14 residues. V shed 4 bases and J 4 bases; nucleotides not matched to a gene: 6. In nucleotides, the CDR3 is TGCAGCGTTGTGGTGACAGGGACCACCGGGGAGCTGTTTTTT. Translated: CSVVVTGTTGELFF.